This TCR beta chain was sequenced during a study of blood T cell repertoires in COVID-19. The wider study: The origin of the acute and convalescent COVID-19 samples was the United States, Italy and Spain. The analysed material was cDNA or gDNA that came from T cells, B-cell-depleted T cells, or PBMCs.

How the authors handled the data: Reference gene primer amplification gave estimated nucleated cell counts. The repertoire was sequenced with immunoSEQ multiplex PCR; TCRdb's copy has only in-frame clones and lacks some. The D gene and trimming were derived from the DNA, and the V and J assignments and clone size from that table. The sample has fewer than 150,000 clones, around 89% seen once. The sequence was collected from an elderly woman with acute or convalescent COVID-19. The sequencing sample was made of peripheral blood.

CDR3 in DNA: TGTGCCAGCTTATCACAGGGGGATAATTCACCCCTCCACTTT. It is translated as CASLSQGDNSPLHF. The chain combines TRBV7-2 with TRBJ1-6, with 8 bases matching TRBD1. Germline loops: CDR1 SGHTA, CDR2 FQGNSA. There are 14 residues in the CDR3. V lost 8 bases and J lost 5; bases outside the gene matches: 5. Full variable domain (rest looked up from reference TRBV7-2 and TRBJ1-6): GAGVSQSPSNKVTEKGKDVELRCDPISGHTALYWYRQSLGQGLEFLIYFQGNSAPDKSGLPSDRFSAERTGGSVSTLTIQRTQQEDSAVYLCASLSQGDNSPLHFGNGTRLTVT.